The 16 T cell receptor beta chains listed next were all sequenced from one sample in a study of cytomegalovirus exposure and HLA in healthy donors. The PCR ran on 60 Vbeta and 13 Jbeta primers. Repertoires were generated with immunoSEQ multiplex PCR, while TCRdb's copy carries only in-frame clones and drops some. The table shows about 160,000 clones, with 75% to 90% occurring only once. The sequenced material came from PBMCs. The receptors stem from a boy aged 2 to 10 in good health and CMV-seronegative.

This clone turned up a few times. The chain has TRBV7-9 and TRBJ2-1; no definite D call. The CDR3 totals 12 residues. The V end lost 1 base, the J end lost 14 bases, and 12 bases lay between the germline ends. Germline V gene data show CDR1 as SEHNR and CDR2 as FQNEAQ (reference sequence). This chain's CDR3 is CASSLVQPDEFF. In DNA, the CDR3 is TGTGCCAGCAGCTTAGTACAGCCCGACGAGTTCTTC.

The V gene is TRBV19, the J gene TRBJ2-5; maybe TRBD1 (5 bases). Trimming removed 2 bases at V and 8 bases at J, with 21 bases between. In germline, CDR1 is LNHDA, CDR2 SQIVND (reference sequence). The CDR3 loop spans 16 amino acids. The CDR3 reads CASSISGQGPKRTQYF. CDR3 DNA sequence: TGTGCCAGTAGTATATCTGGGCAGGGCCCTAAGAGAACCCAGTACTTC. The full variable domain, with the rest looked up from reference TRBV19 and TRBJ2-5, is DGGITQSPKYLFRKEGQNVTLSCEQNLNHDAMYWYRQDPGQGLRLIYYSQIVNDFQKGDIAEGYSVSREKKESFPLTVTSAQKNPTAFYLCASSISGQGPKRTQYFGPGTRLLVL.

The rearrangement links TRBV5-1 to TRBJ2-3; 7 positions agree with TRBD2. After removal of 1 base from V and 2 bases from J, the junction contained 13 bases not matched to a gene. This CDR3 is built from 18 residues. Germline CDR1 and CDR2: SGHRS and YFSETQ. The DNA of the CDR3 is TGCGCCAGCAGCTTGATGACCCCTCGGGCGGGGGACACAGATACGCAGTATTTT. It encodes CASSLMTPRAGDTDTQYF.

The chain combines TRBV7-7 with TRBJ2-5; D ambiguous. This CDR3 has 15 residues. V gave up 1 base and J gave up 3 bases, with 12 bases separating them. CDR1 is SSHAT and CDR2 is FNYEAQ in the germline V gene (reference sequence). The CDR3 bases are TGTGCCAGCAGCTTAGTTGGCGGATCAAAAGAGACCCAGTACTTC. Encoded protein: CASSLVGGSKETQYF.

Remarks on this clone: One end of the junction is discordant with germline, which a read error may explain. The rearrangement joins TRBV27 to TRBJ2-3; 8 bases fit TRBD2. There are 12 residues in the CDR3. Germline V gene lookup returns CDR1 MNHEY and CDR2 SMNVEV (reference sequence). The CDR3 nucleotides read TGCGACCCGGGGGGGCAATCAGATACGCAGTATTTT. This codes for CDPGGQSDTQYF.

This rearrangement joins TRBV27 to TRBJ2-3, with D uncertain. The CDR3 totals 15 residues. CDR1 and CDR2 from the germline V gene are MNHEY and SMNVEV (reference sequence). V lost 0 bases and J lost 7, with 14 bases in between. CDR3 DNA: TGTGCCAGCAGTTTATCCGCAGGCCTGATTAATACGCAGTATTTT. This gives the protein CASSLSAGLINTQYF.

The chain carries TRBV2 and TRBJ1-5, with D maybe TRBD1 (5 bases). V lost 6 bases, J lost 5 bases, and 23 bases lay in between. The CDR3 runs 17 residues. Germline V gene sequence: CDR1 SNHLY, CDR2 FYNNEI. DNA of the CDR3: TGTGCCAGCAGCGCTCCTGGTGCTCGGGGGTCGGATCAGCCCCAGCATTTT. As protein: CASSAPGARGSDQPQHF.

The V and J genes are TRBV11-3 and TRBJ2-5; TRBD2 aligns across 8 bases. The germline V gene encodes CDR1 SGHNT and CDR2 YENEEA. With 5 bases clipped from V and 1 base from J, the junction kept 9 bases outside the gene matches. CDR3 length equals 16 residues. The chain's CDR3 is CASSPGAGGAQETQYF. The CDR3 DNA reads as TGTGCCAGCAGCCCGGGGGCGGGGGGAGCCCAAGAGACCCAGTACTTC.

CDR3 bases: TGTGCCAGCATCCCCTCGGGGGGAGTGGGGGAAAAACTGTTTTTT. Translated: CASIPSGGVGEKLFF. The rearrangement links TRBV28 to TRBJ1-4; tentative D call: TRBD1 (5 bases). Germline V gives CDR1 MDHEN, CDR2 SYDVKM. Trimming stripped 7 bases from V and 8 bases from J, with 20 bases between. CDR3 length: 15 amino acids.

The CDR3 bases are TGTGCCAGCAGTGGACCGGGAGGGGTCACCGGGGAGCTGTTTTTT. This translates into CASSGPGGVTGELFF. The chain links TRBV2 to TRBJ2-2; 8 bases fit TRBD2. Germline lookup yields CDR1 SNHLY and CDR2 FYNNEI. V gave up 4 bases and J gave up 4 bases; unmatched junction bases: 5. This CDR3 has 15 residues.

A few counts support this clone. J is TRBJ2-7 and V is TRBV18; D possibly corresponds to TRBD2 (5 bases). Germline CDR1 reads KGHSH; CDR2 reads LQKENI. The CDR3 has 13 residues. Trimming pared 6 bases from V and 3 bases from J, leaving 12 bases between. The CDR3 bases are TGTGCCAGCTCGCGAGGGTTAAACTACGAGCAGTACTTC. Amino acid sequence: CASSRGLNYEQYF.

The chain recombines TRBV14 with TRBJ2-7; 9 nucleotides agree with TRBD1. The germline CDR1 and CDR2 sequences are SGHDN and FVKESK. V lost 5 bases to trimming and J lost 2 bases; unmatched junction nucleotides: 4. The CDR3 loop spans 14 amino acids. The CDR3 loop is CASSDRGKAYEQYF. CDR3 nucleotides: TGTGCCAGCAGCGACAGGGGGAAAGCCTACGAGCAGTACTTC.

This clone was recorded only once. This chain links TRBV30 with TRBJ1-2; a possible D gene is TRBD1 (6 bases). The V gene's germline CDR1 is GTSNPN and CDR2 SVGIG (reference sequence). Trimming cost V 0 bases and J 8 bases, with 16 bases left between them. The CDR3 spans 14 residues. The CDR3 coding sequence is TGTGCCTGGAGTGTACAGGGAGCCGTATTGGGCTACACCTTC. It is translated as CAWSVQGAVLGYTF. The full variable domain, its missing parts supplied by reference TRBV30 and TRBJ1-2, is SQTIHQWPATLVQPVGSPLSLECTVEGTSNPNLYWYRQAAGRGLQLLFYSVGIGQISSEVPQNLSASRPQDRQFILSSKKLLLSDSGFYLCAWSVQGAVLGYTFGSGTRLTVV.

The chain's CDR3 is CATSSDLRTPGGNTIYF. The CDR3 nucleotides are TGTGCCACCAGCAGCGATCTCCGGACTCCTGGCGGAAACACCATATATTTT. This chain uses TRBV15 with TRBJ1-3; unclear D gene. CDR3 size: 17 residues. Germline V gene lookup returns CDR1 LNHNV and CDR2 YYDKDF (reference sequence). Deletions cut 3 bases from V and 4 bases from J, with 19 bases between. Based on the CDR3 plus reference TRBV15 and TRBJ1-3, the full variable domain is DAMVIQNPRYQVTQFGKPVTLSCSQTLNHNVMYWYQQKSSQAPKLLFHYYDKDFNNEADTPDNFQSRRPNTSFCFLDIRSPGLGDTAMYLCATSSDLRTPGGNTIYFGEGSWLTVV.

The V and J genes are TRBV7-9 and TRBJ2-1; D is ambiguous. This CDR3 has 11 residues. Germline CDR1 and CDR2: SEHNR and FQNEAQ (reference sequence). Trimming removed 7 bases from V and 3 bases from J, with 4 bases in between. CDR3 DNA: TGTGCCAGCATCGTCTACAATGAGCAGTTCTTC. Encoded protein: CASIVYNEQFF.

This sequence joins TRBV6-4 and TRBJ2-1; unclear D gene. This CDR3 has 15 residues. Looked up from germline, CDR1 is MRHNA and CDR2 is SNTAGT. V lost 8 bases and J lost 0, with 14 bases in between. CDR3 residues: CASGPNGSSYNEQFF. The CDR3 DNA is TGTGCCAGCGGGCCCAACGGTAGCTCCTACAATGAGCAGTTCTTC.